A single sample gave rise to the 6 T cell receptor beta chains below, sequenced in a study of blood T cell repertoires in COVID-19 (TCRdb year 2020). The library came from the immunoSEQ multiplex PCR assay. TCRdb's version of the immuneACCESS table is confined to in-frame rearrangements and falls short of the full clone set. An unresolved V gene accounts for under half of the shortfall where checked; the remainder is of unknown origin. In this sample the table shows about 320,000 clones, 86% of which occur a single time. Jointly, the top ten make up about 1.6% of the sample. The specimen sequenced was peripheral blood. Receptors originate from a woman between 45 and 60 years old with acute or convalescent COVID-19.

The rearrangement joins TRBV19 to TRBJ1-2; no firm D call. Trimming removed 6 bases from V and 1 base from J, with 9 bases in between. CDR3 length equals 13 residues. Germline V gene data show CDR1 as LNHDA and CDR2 as SQIVND (reference sequence). The CDR3, as DNA: TGTGCCAGTAGGTCCGTCGGTAACTATGGCTACACCTTC. It yields the protein CASRSVGNYGYTF.

This clone has more than one count but fewer than ten. The chain couples TRBV2 to TRBJ1-2; TRBD1 aligns across 7 bases. Germline loops: CDR1 SNHLY, CDR2 FYNNEI. J lost 3 bases, V lost 9 bases, and 4 bases had no gene match. The CDR3 extends over 12 amino acids. This chain's CDR3 is CASARGYYGYTF. The DNA for the CDR3 is TGTGCCAGTGCCAGGGGGTACTATGGCTACACCTTC.

This chain joins TRBV27 and TRBJ1-2; 8 bases match TRBD1. The V segment lost 6 bases and the J segment 8 bases; nucleotides outside the gene matches: 11. Germline CDR1 MNHEY, CDR2 SMNVEV (reference sequence). This CDR3 region has 14 residues. The CDR3 DNA follows: TGTGCCAGCAGATTAGACAGGGGAAGCGGCGGCTACACCTTC. Translating it yields CASRLDRGSGGYTF.

The chain uses TRBV5-4 and TRBJ1-1; TRBD1 is a possible D gene (5 bases). Trimming shortened V by 0 bases and J by 1 base, and 10 bases separated the two germline ends. CDR1 and CDR2 from the germline V gene are SGHNT and YYREEE (reference sequence). The length of the CDR3 is 15 residues. CDR3 nucleotides: TGTGCCAGCAGCTTGGGGACACCTACGAACACTGAAGCTTTCTTT. This translates into CASSLGTPTNTEAFF.

In its sample, this clone was seen a few times. The genes are TRBV28 and TRBJ1-2; D call uncertain. There are 12 residues in the CDR3. V lost 6 bases and J lost 7, with 12 bases in between. From germline, CDR1 is MDHEN and CDR2 SYDVKM. The CDR3 nucleotides are TGTGCCAGCAGCACTATAGCCCCTGGCTACACCTTC. Translated: CASSTIAPGYTF.

The V call is TRBV5-4, the J call TRBJ2-3, with 10 bases fitting TRBD2. Germline V gene data show CDR1 as SGHNT and CDR2 as YYREEE (reference sequence). J gave up 4 bases and V 0 bases, and 5 bases lay outside the gene matches. The CDR3 runs to 16 residues. In DNA, the CDR3 is TGTGCCAGCAGCTTGGGGGCTAGCGGGAGTCCAGATACGCAGTATTTT. This translates into CASSLGASGSPDTQYF.